The present T cell receptor beta chain was sequenced within a study of cytomegalovirus exposure and HLA in healthy donors (dated by TCRdb to about 2017). As for the study more broadly: According to an earlier analysis of several hundred of the donors, roughly 180 million T cells yielded over 100 million unique TCR beta sequences and around 300 Gb of sequence data. An early release that covered 500 to 800 HLA-typed donors contained approximately 300 gigabases of sequencing data and tens of millions of unique TCR sequences. Among the 398 genotyped donors, under 90% belonged to the genetic ancestry cluster associated with self-reported Caucasian donors. The study was designed to test whether signatures of past pathogen exposure could be identified by cataloging public T cell receptors. The study profiled the T cell repertoires of fewer than 850 subjects by immunosequencing and related them to cytomegalovirus serostatus. Along with the approximately 600-subject first cohort, a separate validation cohort of over a hundred different subjects was used. The study combined high-throughput TCR immunosequencing, statistical association of individual TCRs with disease status, and machine learning to predict cytomegalovirus infection status. A later analysis re-examined previously published TCR beta repertoires from about 670 donors and added high-resolution HLA genotyping to investigate patterns of TCR occurrence. Rather than using new phenotypic data, the later analysis identified candidate immune exposures from TCR beta sequences and from how often those sequences occurred across donors. An earlier analysis of around 540 of the donors applied high-throughput TCR beta sequencing to assess whether each TCR beta V gene segment acted as functional or pseudogenic. Donor age, sex, ethnicity and CMV serostatus were compiled together with the repertoire data. A later genetic analysis used genome-wide SNP genotypes for about 65% of the roughly 700 donors, treating that subset as a discovery cohort. Every discovery cohort repertoire had been produced on one sequencing platform. Class I and class II HLA loci were covered by the typing at four-digit resolution. Typing coverage varied by locus: 629-630 donors for A, B, C, DRB1 and DQB1; roughly 520 for DQA1; some 610 for DPA1; approximately 490 for DPB1. Because of strong linkage in the cohort, a few DR-DQ haplotypes were treated as single units for association and clustering. Among some 400 genotyped donors of the cohort, an average of 235,054 unique TCR beta nucleotide sequences were sequenced per donor, around 18% of them non-productive.

The trim is 0 bases for V and 4 bases for J, with a gap of 19 bases between the germline ends. The germline V gene yields SGDLS for CDR1 and YYNGEE for CDR2. From the cysteine through the phenylalanine, the CDR3 covers 17 amino acids. Of the read, only the CDR3 DNA is kept; its 51 bases are in frame from base 1. Findings and caveats that apply to the study as a whole: The 87-base-pair reads could not distinguish some IMGT-functional V segments, including TRBV6-2 and TRBV6-3, so those segments were excluded. A cluster of highly shared sequence variants was judged likely to represent a technical artifact of the sequencing pipeline. The earlier analysis of approximately 560 of the donors excluded 15 to 20 rarely observed V segments, including chromosome 9 orphons, because counts were too low. An earlier analysis of around 600 of the donors showed that most TCR beta V segments appeared in productive rearrangements either about 87% or about 30% of the time, which broadly matched IMGT annotations. In a later genetic analysis, fewer N-insertions in productive TCRs were reported among donors in an Asian-associated ancestry cluster than the roughly 700-donor mean. Most CMV-associated TCR beta chains appeared to be HLA-restricted in a later analysis, and the HLA associations seemed to be driven largely by CMV exposure. A later analysis found that TCR association rates varied across HLA loci, with DRB1 alleles showing the most associated TCRs and HLA-C alleles the fewest. It was suggested by the authors that the approach could potentially be generalized to other disease states and immunological phenotypes. The cohort was sequenced for TCR beta chains only, and without alpha or paired-chain data the features that could be detected were limited. Specific HLA alleles were associated with about 17,000 TCR beta sequences at a false discovery rate of 0.05 in a later analysis. Because some donors lacked HLA typing at each locus, the association tests relied only on the typed subset. Strong co-occurrence of HLA alleles, especially DR and DQ, made assigning TCR associations to individual alleles difficult. In vitro tests confirmed that a few of the cytomegalovirus-associated TCR beta chains recognize cytomegalovirus antigens. For the cohort, immune exposure information was limited to CMV serostatus. Compared with equally common non-associated chains, HLA-associated TCR beta chains in a later analysis were more clonally expanded and had lower generation probabilities. Across donors, most TCR sequences were observed very rarely, whereas some public TCRs were present in many individuals. Several of the top co-occurrence clusters appeared to be linked to parvovirus B19, influenza, CMV and Epstein-Barr virus, according to a later analysis. A total of 150 or so TCR beta chains were listed by the study as associated with cytomegalovirus. In a later genetic analysis, a missense DCLRE1C variant was associated with V-gene and J-gene trimming of TCR beta chains, and the association was replicated in an independent cohort. A further reported finding was that TCR beta sequences accurately predicted the HLA-A and HLA-B alleles for most subjects in the first cohort. Linkage disequilibrium might explain the correlated functional status among segregating V segments, but an unknown experimental factor could not be ruled out. Presence/absence analyses assumed roughly uniform sequencing depth across donors, an assumption that may not hold. In both the original and validation cohorts, the classifier was reported to diagnose cytomegalovirus status with high specificity and sensitivity.

In total, roughly 670 healthy bone marrow donors made up the cohort. At the time of sampling, all cohort members were nominally healthy, though unrecorded immune exposures were likely present. The donor was CMV seropositive and was included in the group of about 290 seropositive cohort members. A peripheral blood sample was collected from each donor, and TCR beta sequencing was performed on peripheral blood mononuclear cells. The Qiagen DNeasy Blood Extraction Kit was used to extract genomic DNA from the blood cell samples. Comments on this clone: Its antigen is unknown. Per-base quality was not reported, and no clone a single base away is much larger than it.

Libraries were prepared through the immunoSEQ multiplex PCR assay. For the multiplex PCR, a mixture combining 60 forward primers for TCR Vbeta segments and 13 reverse primers for TCR Jbeta segments was used. A multiplex PCR assay on genomic DNA amplified the CDR3 region of rearranged TCR beta genes. The amplified TCR beta libraries were sequenced on the Illumina HiSeq System as 87-base-pair reads. The paper's processing steps were these. Across the 600 to 700 repertoires, a later analysis counted 75 million to 90 million unique TCR beta chains, approximately 10 million of which were shared by at least two donors. Raw reads were error-corrected and collapsed into unique sequences with a nearest-neighbor algorithm that merged closely related sequences to remove PCR and sequencing errors. V, D and J gene segments were assigned by aligning CDR3 sequences to IMGT reference sequences. For a sequence to be retained, a match of at least six nucleotides to both a V gene segment and a J gene segment was required. A rearrangement was called productive if the CDR3 had no stop codons and remained in frame with V and J, and every other rearrangement was called non-productive. CDR3 was defined by IMGT convention, running from the second conserved V-encoded cysteine to the conserved J-encoded phenylalanine. In an earlier analysis of around 540 of the donors, sequences lacking an unambiguous match to a single V gene segment were excluded. An earlier analysis of approximately 590 of the donors called V segments functional above 56.7% productive rearrangements and segregating when the between-donor standard deviation exceeded 5%. To diagnose cytomegalovirus status from the catalog of TCR beta chain sequences, a statistical classification framework was built. A later analysis assigned V and J genes by comparing TCR nucleotide sequences with IMGT/GENE-DB human TR gene sequences. In a later analysis, CDR3 sequences and most-parsimonious VDJ recombination scenarios were assigned using the TCRdist pipeline. In a later analysis, each TCR beta chain was defined by its CDR3 amino acid sequence together with its V-gene family, and reads without a unique V-gene family were excluded. As a way to deal with suspected cross-contamination and a sequencing artifact, a later analysis dropped nearly 600 nucleotide sequences that were highly shared and had low generation probability. In a later analysis, a clonal expansion index for each public chain was calculated from normalized within-repertoire ranks of inferred template counts. In a later analysis, generation probabilities were computed with a VDJ recombination model fitted to out-of-frame rearrangements, and the resulting probabilities were checked against IGoR. Hypergeometric tests were used in a later analysis to score TCR-TCR, TCR-HLA and TCR-CMV co-occurrence, with a repertoire-size bias correction applied to the TCR pairs. In a later analysis, false discovery rates were estimated by permuting HLA or CMV assignments 20 times. In a later analysis, co-occurring TCRs were grouped using DBSCAN, and TCRdist sequence similarity was added for clustering within HLA-allele-positive subsets. Co-occurrence clustering excluded repertoires with fewer than 30,000 or more than 120,000 public chains, plus five with anomalous nucleotide sharing. TCRdb re-hosts the immuneACCESS table, in-frame sequences only. Its copies lack some clones; in the studies checked, an unresolved V gene accounts for under half of them, and the cause for the rest is not known. The DNA was the basis for D and trimming; V, J and clone size are from that table. Within this sample are fewer than 250,000 clones, with 70% to 80% of them counted one time only. The ten biggest clones cover 0.35% to 0.5% of the sample.

Sequencing used PBMCs. The sequence links TRBV9 to TRBJ2-5; TRBD1 is a possible D gene, resting on 5 matching bases. The clonotype originates from a male donor in good health and CMV-seropositive. Here is the DNA: TGTGCCAGCAGCGTAGGCAGTGATAGGGGCCGGACAGAGACCCAGTACTTC. Translated, this gives CASSVGSDRGRTETQYF.